A single sample gave rise to the 16 T cell receptor beta chains below, sequenced in a study of blood T cell repertoires in COVID-19. Using immunoSEQ multiplex PCR, the repertoire was profiled, and TCRdb retains in-frame clones only, with some absent. This sample yields some 120,000 clones, of which around 88% are seen a single time; about 6% belongs to the top ten. Sequenced material: peripheral blood. The receptor set was obtained from a man aged 80 or over with active or convalescent COVID-19.

The CDR3 loop reads CAWSVPGGEQYF. DNA for the CDR3: TGTGCCTGGAGTGTACCCGGGGGCGAGCAGTACTTC. This chain links TRBV30 with TRBJ2-7, with D possibly being TRBD2 (6 bases). Trimming took 0 bases from V and 6 from J, leaving 9 bases between them. Germline CDR1 is GTSNPN and CDR2 is SVGIG (reference sequence). CDR3 length equals 12 residues.

This clone appeared once. The J gene is TRBJ1-5, the V gene TRBV7-2; D uncertain. Between the trimmed V and J ends, which lost 1 base and 1 base, there was a span of 8 bases. Germline values: CDR1 SGHTA, CDR2 FQGNSA. The CDR3 extends over 15 amino acids. The CDR3 DNA is TGTGCCAGCAGCTTAGACATGCGGAGCAATCAGCCCCAGCATTTT. Protein product: CASSLDMRSNQPQHF.

This chain links TRBV21-1 with TRBJ1-3; TRBD1 reflects the table's D call only, with no check against the DNA. TRBV21-1 is a recognized pseudogene. The CDR3 covers 14 residues. The CDR3: CASSKDRGGNTIYF. The CDR3 DNA reads TGTGCCAGCAGCAAGGACAGGGGCGGAAACACCATATATTTT.

This chain connects TRBV10-3 to TRBJ1-4, with unresolved D. The germline gives CDR1 ENHRY, CDR2 SYGVKD. V lost 3 bases, J lost 0 bases, and 5 bases lay in between. This CDR3 spans 14 amino acids. CDR3: CAISEIATNEKLFF. The CDR3, as DNA: TGTGCCATCAGTGAAATCGCAACTAATGAAAAACTGTTTTTT.

The chain couples TRBV7-2 to TRBJ2-1, with 9 bases lining up with TRBD1. The CDR3 spans 15 residues. Trimming cost V 3 bases and J 1 base; bases outside gene matches: 1. Germline loops: CDR1 SGHTA, CDR2 FQGNSA. The CDR3, as DNA: TGTGCCAGCAGCTTGGGACAGGGTTCCTACAATGAGCAGTTCTTC. Its protein is CASSLGQGSYNEQFF.

The rearrangement joins TRBV6-5 to TRBJ1-2, with 8 bases aligning to TRBD1. The V and J ends lost 6 bases and 4 bases, in that order; junction bases with no gene match: 10. CDR1 is MNHEY and CDR2 is SVGAGI in the germline V gene. CDR3 length: 15 residues. The CDR3 coding sequence is TGTGCCAGCAGCTATGGACAGGGTAGCACCTATGGCTACACCTTC. Translated: CASSYGQGSTYGYTF.

The chain links TRBV6-5 to TRBJ2-1, with 7 bases matching TRBD2. This CDR3 is 16 amino acids long. The V segment lost 2 bases and the J segment 6 bases; nucleotides outside the gene matches: 10. Germline CDR1 reads MNHEY; CDR2 reads SVGAGI. CDR3 in DNA: TGTGCCAGCAGTTACGGGCGGGGGATTTTAGGCAATGAGCAGTTCTTC. It encodes CASSYGRGILGNEQFF.

The genes are TRBV27 and TRBJ1-2, with 10 bases lining up with TRBD1. The CDR3 extends over 15 amino acids. J was trimmed by 3 bases and V by 5 bases; bases with no gene match: 6. The V gene's germline CDR1 is MNHEY and CDR2 SMNVEV (reference sequence). The CDR3 coding sequence is TGTGCCAGCAGTCCTCGACAGGGGGCCTACTATGGCTACACCTTC. Its protein is CASSPRQGAYYGYTF.

The V and J genes are TRBV7-9 and TRBJ1-2, with TRBD1 as a possible D gene (5 bases). Trimming removed 8 bases from V and 6 bases from J, with 22 bases in between. Germline lookup yields CDR1 SEHNR and CDR2 FQNEAQ (reference sequence). The CDR3 is 15 amino acids. CDR3 residues: CASVLWGEEYDGYTF. The CDR3 coding sequence is TGTGCCAGCGTGCTTTGGGGGGAGGAGTATGATGGCTACACCTTC.

The J gene is TRBJ2-1, the V gene TRBV28; D is undetermined. CDR3 length: 15 amino acids. Germline V gene sequence: CDR1 MDHEN, CDR2 SYDVKM. Trimming took off 3 bases at V and 0 bases at J, with 9 bases between the two ends. The CDR3 sequence: CASSFESSSYNEQFF. CDR3 bases: TGTGCCAGCAGTTTTGAGTCTAGCTCCTACAATGAGCAGTTCTTC.

The chain is built from TRBV27 and TRBJ2-7, with D possibly matching TRBD2 (6 bases). The V gene lost 4 bases and the J gene lost 4 bases, with 11 bases spanning the gap. The CDR3 is made up of 13 amino acids. Germline V gene sequence: CDR1 MNHEY, CDR2 SMNVEV (reference sequence). This chain's CDR3 is CASSSDYLYEQYF. As DNA, the CDR3 is TGTGCCAGCAGTTCGGACTACCTTTACGAGCAGTACTTC.

This clone was detected once. V is TRBV3-1 (or the pseudogene TRBV3-2) and J is TRBJ1-1; 8 bases match TRBD1. Trimming cost V 4 bases and J 5 bases; bases outside gene matches: 9. Germline V CDR1 and CDR2: LGHDT, YNNKEL (reference sequence). CDR3 size: 15 residues. In DNA form, the CDR3 reads TGTGCCAGCAGCCGCGATAGGACAGGGAGAACTGAAGCTTTCTTT. Translated, it gives CASSRDRTGRTEAFF.

This rearrangement joins TRBV7-2 to TRBJ1-3; D unclear. Germline CDR1 reads SGHTA; CDR2 reads FQGNSA. Trimming removed 7 bases at V and 4 bases at J, with 17 bases between. The CDR3 loop spans 15 amino acids. CDR3 protein: CASTLRIRPGNTIYF. DNA for the CDR3: TGTGCCAGCACCCTACGGATCAGGCCCGGAAACACCATATATTTT.

The chain combines TRBV15 with TRBJ1-4; D is possibly TRBD1 (5 bases). Germline values: CDR1 LNHNV, CDR2 YYDKDF (reference sequence). The CDR3 extends over 16 amino acids. Trimming shortened V by 1 base and J by 8 bases, and 17 bases separated the two germline ends. The CDR3 coding sequence is TGTGCCACCAGCAGAGGGTCAGGAGACAGAAACGAAAAACTGTTTTTT. Protein sequence: CATSRGSGDRNEKLFF.

In its sample, this clone was seen a few times. The chain employs TRBV10-3 and TRBJ2-2; no reliable D call. Trimming left V 6 bases short and J 3 bases short, with 5 bases between. The germline gives CDR1 ENHRY, CDR2 SYGVKD. The CDR3 sequence is 12 residues long. The DNA for the CDR3 is TGTGCCATCAGCTTATACACCGGGGAGCTGTTTTTT. Translating it yields CAISLYTGELFF.

The chain uses TRBV7-9 and TRBJ2-5; D ambiguous. V lost 11 bases, J lost 0 bases, and 10 bases lay in between. This CDR3 spans 12 amino acids. The germline V gene has CDR1 SEHNR and CDR2 FQNEAQ (reference sequence). CDR3 nucleotides: TGTGCCGTCCAACAGAACCAAGAGACCCAGTACTTC. It is translated as CAVQQNQETQYF.